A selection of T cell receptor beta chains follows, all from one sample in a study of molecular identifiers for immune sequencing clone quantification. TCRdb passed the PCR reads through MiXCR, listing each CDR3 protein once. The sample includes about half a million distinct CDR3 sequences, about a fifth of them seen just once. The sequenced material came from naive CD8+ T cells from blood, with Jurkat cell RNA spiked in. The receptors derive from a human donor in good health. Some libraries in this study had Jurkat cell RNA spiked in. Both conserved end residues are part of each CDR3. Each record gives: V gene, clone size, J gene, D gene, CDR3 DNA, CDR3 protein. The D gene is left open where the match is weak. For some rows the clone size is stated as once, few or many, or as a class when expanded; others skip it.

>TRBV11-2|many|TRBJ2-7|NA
TGTGCCAGCAGCTTAGGTCTACCAGGCACCTACGAGCAGTACTTC
CASSLGLPGTYEQYF
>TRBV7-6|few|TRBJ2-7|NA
TGTGCCAGCAGCTTTTCTCCAGGGGCAGGCGAGCAGTACTTC
CASSFSPGAGEQYF
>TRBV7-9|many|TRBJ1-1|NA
TGTGCCAGCAGCTTAGACGTAGCGGGCACTGAAGCTTTCTTT
CASSLDVAGTEAFF
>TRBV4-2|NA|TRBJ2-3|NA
TGTGCCAGCAGCCAAGATGCCTCGTGGGATACGCAGTATTTT
CASSQDASWDTQYF
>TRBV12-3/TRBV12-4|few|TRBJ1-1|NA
TGTGCCAGCAGTTCACCCCGAGGGGCGGGAGACACTGAAGCTTTCTTT
CASSSPRGAGDTEAFF
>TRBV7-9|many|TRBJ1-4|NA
TGTGCTACGGCCGGTAGGGATGTAGAAAAACTGTTTTTT
CATAGRDVEKLFF
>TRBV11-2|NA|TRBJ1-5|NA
TGTGCCAGCAACTTGTCTGGGGGATGGGGCAATCAGCCCCAGCATTTT
CASNLSGGWGNQPQHF
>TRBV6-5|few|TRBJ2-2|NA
TGTGCCAGCAGCTACACGGGGTCGGACACCGGGGAGCTGTTTTTT
CASSYTGSDTGELFF
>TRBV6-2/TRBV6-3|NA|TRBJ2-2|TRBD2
TGTGCCAGCAGTTACCCTAGCGGCCGGAACACCGGGGAGCTGTCTTTT
CASSYPSGRNTGELSF
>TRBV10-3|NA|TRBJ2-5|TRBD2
TGTGTCATCAGTGAGTTCCCGGGACTAGCGGGCTTGGAGACCCAGTACTTC
CVISEFPGLAGLETQYF
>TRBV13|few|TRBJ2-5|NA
TGTGCCAGCAGCTTAGGGGGGGAACTACAAGAGACCCAGTACTTC
CASSLGGELQETQYF
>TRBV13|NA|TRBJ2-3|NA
TGTGCCAGCACCAAACAGGGTTGGGGCACAGATACGCAGTATTTT
CASTKQGWGTDTQYF
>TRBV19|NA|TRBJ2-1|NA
TGTGCCAGTAGTATTTATGGGAATGAGCAGTTCTTC
CASSIYGNEQFF
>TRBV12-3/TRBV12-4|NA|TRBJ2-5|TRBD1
TGTGCCAGCAGTTTATATGGACAGGACGGAGCGACCCAGTACTTC
CASSLYGQDGATQYF
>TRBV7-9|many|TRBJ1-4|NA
TGTGCCAGCAGTCCCCCAGGCGATGAAAAACTGTTTTTT
CASSPPGDEKLFF
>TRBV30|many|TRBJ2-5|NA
TGTGCCTGGAGTGGGGGTGCGGAGACCCAGTACTTC
CAWSGGAETQYF
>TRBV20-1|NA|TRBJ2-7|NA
TGCAGTGCTAGAGGGGAGGGGGCATCCCTCCCCTACGAGCAGTACTTC
CSARGEGASLPYEQYF
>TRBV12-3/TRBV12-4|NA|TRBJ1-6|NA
TGTGCCAGCAGCCGGATAGGGAGCTCCTATAATTCACCCCTCCACTTT
CASSRIGSSYNSPLHF
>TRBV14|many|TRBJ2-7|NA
TGTGCCAGCAGCCAAGGAGGGTTTCGGTACGAGCAGTACTTC
CASSQGGFRYEQYF
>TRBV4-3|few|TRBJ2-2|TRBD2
TGCGCCAGCAGCCCGGGGGGGCGATGGACCGGGGAGCTGTTTTTT
CASSPGGRWTGELFF